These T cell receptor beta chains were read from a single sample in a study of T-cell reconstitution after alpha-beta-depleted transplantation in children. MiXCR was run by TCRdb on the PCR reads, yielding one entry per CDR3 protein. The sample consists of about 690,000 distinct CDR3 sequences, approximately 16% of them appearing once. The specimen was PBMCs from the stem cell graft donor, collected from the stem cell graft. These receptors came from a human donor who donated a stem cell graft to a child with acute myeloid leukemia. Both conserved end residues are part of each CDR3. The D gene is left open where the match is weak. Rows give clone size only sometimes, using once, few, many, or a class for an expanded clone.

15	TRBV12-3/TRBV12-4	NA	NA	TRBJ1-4	TGTGCCAGCAGTTTAGTGATGCAGGCGTCTGAAAAACTGTTTTTT	CASSLVMQASEKLFF
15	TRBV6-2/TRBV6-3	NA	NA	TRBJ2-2	TGTGCCAGCAGCTCCGGTGGGCGCGACACCGGGGAGCTGTTTTTT	CASSSGGRDTGELFF
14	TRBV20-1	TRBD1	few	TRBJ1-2	TGCAGTGCTAGAGCCGCGACAGGGGAACTTATCTACACCTTC	CSARAATGELIYTF
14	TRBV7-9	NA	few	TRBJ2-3	TGTGCCAGCAGCTACCTCCCGCGCACAGATACGCAGTATTTT	CASSYLPRTDTQYF
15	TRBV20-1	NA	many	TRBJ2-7	TGCAGTGCAATTCCCCACAGGGAAGGTGGCTACGAGCAGTACTTC	CSAIPHREGGYEQYF
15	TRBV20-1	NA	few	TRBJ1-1	TGCAGTGCTAGAAATGCTGCGGCAGTGAACACTGAAGCTTTCTTT	CSARNAAAVNTEAFF
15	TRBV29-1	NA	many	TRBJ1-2	TGCAGCGTTGTAGGCGCGGCCTCGTCTACCGGAGGCTACACCTTC	CSVVGAASSTGGYTF
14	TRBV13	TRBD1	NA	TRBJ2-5	TGTGCCAGCAGCTCGGGACAGGTTCAAGAGACCCAGTACTTC	CASSSGQVQETQYF
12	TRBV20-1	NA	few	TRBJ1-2	TGCAGTGCTAGACGGCAGACCTATGGCTACACCTTC	CSARRQTYGYTF
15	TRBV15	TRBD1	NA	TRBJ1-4	TGTGCCACCAGCAGACCGGGACAGCCCTTCGAAAAACTGTTTTTT	CATSRPGQPFEKLFF
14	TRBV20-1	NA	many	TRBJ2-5	TGCAGTGCTAGAGATCCGGGGCCTGGGAAGACCCAGTACTTC	CSARDPGPGKTQYF
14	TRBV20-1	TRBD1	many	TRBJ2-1	TGCAGTGCTTACCGGGACAGGGGCTACAATGAGCAGTTCTTC	CSAYRDRGYNEQFF
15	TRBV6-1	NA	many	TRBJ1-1	TGTGCCAGCAGCCTTCATTTTCGAGGAAACACTGAAGCTTTCTTT	CASSLHFRGNTEAFF
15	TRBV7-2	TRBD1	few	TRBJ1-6	TGTGCCAGCAGCCTGACAGGGCTAAATAATTCACCCCTCCACTTT	CASSLTGLNNSPLHF
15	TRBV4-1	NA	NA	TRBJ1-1	TGCGCCAGCAGCCAAGGGGGAGGGGTTTGGCCTGAAGCTTTCTTT	CASSQGGGVWPEAFF
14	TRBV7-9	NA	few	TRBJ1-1	TGTGCCAGCAGCTTAGAACAGGGAAAGGCTGAAGCTTTCTTT	CASSLEQGKAEAFF
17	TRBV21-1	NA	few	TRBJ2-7	TGTGCCAGCAGCAAAAAGGATTGGGACGGCCCTCTCTACGAGCAGTACTTC	CASSKKDWDGPLYEQYF
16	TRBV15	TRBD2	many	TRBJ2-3	TGTGCCACCAGCAGAGAAGGAGCGGGGGCTTGGGATACGCAGTATTTT	CATSREGAGAWDTQYF
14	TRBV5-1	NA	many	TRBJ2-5	TGCGCCAGCAGCTTGGAGGCTGGTCGAGGGACCCAGTACTTC	CASSLEAGRGTQYF